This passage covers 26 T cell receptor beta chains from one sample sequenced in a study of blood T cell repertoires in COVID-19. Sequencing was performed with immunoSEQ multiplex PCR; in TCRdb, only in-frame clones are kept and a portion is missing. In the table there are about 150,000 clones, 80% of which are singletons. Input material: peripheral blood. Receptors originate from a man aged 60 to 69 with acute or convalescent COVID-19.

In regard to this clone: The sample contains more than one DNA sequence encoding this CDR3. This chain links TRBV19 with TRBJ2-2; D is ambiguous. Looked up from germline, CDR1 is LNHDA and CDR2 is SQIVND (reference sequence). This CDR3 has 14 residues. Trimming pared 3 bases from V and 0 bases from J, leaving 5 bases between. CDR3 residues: CASSIGPNTGELFF. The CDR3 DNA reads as TGTGCCAGTAGTATTGGCCCGAACACCGGGGAGCTGTTTTTT. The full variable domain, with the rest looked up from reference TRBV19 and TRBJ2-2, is DGGITQSPKYLFRKEGQNVTLSCEQNLNHDAMYWYRQDPGQGLRLIYYSQIVNDFQKGDIAEGYSVSREKKESFPLTVTSAQKNPTAFYLCASSIGPNTGELFFGEGSRLTVL.

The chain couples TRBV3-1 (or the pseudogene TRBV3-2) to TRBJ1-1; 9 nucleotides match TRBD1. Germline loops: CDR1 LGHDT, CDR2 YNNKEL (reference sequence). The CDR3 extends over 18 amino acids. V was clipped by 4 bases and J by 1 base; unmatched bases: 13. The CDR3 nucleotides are TGTGCCAGCAGCCGACCACGCTACGGACAGGGGACGAACACTGAAGCTTTCTTT. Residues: CASSRPRYGQGTNTEAFF.

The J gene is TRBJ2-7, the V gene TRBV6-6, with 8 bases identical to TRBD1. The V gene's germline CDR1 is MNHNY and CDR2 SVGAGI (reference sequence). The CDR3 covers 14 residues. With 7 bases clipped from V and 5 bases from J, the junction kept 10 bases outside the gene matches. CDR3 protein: CASTLGQGAHEQYF. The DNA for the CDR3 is TGTGCCAGCACCCTCGGGCAGGGGGCCCACGAGCAGTACTTC.

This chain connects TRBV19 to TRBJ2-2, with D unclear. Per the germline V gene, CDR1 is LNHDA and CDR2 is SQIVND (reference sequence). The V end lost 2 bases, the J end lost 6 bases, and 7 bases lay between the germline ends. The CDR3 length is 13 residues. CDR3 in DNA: TGTGCCAGTAGTATAAAAGCCCCCGGGGAGCTGTTTTTT. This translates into CASSIKAPGELFF.

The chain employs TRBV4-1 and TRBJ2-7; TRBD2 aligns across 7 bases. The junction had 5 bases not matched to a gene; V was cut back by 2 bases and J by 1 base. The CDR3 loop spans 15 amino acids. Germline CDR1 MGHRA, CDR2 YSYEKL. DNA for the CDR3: TGCGCCAGCAGCCAACGGCTAGCGGCATCCTACGAGCAGTACTTC. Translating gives CASSQRLAASYEQYF.

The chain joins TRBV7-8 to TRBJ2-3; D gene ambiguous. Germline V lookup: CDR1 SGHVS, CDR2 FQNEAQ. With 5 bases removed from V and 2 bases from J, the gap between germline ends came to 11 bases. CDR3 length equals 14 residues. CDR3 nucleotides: TGTGCCAGCAGCCGCCTCCAGAACACAGATACGCAGTATTTT. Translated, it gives CASSRLQNTDTQYF.

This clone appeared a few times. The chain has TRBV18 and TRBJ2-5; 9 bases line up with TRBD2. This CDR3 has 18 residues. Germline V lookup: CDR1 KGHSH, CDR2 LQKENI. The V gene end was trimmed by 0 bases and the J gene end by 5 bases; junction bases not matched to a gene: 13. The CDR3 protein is CASSPPVASGGSTETQYF. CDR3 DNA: TGTGCCAGCTCACCACCGGTGGCCAGCGGGGGGAGTACGGAGACCCAGTACTTC.

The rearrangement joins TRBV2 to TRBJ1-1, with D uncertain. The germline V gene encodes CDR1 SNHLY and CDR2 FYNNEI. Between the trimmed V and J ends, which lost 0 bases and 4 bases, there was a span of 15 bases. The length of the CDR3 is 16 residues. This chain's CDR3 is CASSEALRRSVTEAFF. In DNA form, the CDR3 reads TGTGCCAGCAGTGAAGCGCTTAGGCGGTCTGTCACTGAAGCTTTCTTT. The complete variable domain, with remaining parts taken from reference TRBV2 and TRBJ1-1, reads EPEVTQTPSHQVTQMGQEVILRCVPISNHLYFYWYRQILGQKVEFLVSFYNNEISEKSEIFDDQFSVERPDGSNFTLKIRSTKLEDSAMYFCASSEALRRSVTEAFFGQGTRLTVV.

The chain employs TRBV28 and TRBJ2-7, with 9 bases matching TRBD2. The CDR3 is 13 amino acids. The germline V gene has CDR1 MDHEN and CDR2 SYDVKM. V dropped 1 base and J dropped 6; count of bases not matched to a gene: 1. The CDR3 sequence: CASSLSAGGEQYF. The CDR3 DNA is TGTGCCAGCAGTTTATCAGCGGGAGGCGAGCAGTACTTC.

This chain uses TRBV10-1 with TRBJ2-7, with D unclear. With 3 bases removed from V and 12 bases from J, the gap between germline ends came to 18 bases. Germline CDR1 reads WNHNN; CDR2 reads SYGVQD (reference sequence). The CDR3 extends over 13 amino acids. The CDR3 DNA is TGCGCCAGCAGTGAAATTGTCTCTAGTAGTAGGTACTTC. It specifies CASSEIVSSSRYF.

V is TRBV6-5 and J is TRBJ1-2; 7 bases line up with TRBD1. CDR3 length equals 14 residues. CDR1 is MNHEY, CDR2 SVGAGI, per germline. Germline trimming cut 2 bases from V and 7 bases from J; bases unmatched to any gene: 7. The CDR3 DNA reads TGTGCCAGCAGTTACCGGCCAGGGGGTGGTGGCTACACCTTC. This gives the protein CASSYRPGGGGYTF.

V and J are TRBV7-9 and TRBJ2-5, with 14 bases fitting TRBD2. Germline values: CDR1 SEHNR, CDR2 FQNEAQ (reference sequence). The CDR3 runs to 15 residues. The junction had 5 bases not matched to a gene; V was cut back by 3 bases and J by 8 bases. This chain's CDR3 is CASSFPGTSGGTQYF. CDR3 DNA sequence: TGTGCCAGCAGCTTTCCCGGGACTAGCGGGGGAACCCAGTACTTC.

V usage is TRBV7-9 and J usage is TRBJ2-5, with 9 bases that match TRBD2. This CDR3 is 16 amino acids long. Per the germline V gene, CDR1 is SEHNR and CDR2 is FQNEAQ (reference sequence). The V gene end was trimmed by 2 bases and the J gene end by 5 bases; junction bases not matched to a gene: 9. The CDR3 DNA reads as TGTGCCAGCAGCTTAATGGGACTAGCAGGATCGGAGACCCAGTACTTC. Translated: CASSLMGLAGSETQYF.

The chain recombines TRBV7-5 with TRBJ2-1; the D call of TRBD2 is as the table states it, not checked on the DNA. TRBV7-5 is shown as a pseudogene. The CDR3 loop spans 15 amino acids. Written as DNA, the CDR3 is TGTGCCAGAAGCTCGGGACTATCTTGGGGCAATGAGCAGTTCTTC. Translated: CARSSGLSWGNEQFF.

Written as DNA, the CDR3 is TGTGCCAGCAGCCCTCAGGTCGAAGATACGCAGTATTTT. As protein: CASSPQVEDTQYF. The chain is built from TRBV9 and TRBJ2-3; D call uncertain. The CDR3 sequence is 13 residues long. The V and J ends lost 4 bases and 5 bases respectively, with 11 bases between them. Germline V gene sequence: CDR1 SGDLS, CDR2 YYNGEE.

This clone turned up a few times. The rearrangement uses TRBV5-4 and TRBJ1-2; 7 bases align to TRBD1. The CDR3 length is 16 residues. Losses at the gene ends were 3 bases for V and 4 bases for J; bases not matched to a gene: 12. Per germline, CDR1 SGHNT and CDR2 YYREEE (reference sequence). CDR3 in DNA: TGTGCCAGCAGCTCATCCCGGGACAGAGGGAGCTATGGCTACACCTTC. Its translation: CASSSSRDRGSYGYTF.

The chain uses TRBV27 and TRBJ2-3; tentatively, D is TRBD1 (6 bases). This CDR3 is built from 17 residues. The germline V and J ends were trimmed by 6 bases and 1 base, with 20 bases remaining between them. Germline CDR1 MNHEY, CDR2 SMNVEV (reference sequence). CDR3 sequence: CASRTLGTTQRTDTQYF. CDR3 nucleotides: TGTGCCAGCAGGACACTAGGGACAACGCAACGCACAGATACGCAGTATTTT.

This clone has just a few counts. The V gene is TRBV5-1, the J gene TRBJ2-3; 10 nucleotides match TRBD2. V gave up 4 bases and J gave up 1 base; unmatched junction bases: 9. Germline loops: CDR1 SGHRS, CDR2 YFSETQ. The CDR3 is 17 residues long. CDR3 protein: CASSPARTSGGTDTQYF. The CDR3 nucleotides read TGCGCCAGCAGCCCCGCCAGGACTAGCGGAGGCACAGATACGCAGTATTTT. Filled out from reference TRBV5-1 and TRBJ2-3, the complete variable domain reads KAGVTQTPRYLIKTRGQQVTLSCSPISGHRSVSWYQQTPGQGLQFLFEYFSETQRNKGNFPGRFSGRQFSNSRSEMNVSTLELGDSALYLCASSPARTSGGTDTQYFGPGTRLTVL.

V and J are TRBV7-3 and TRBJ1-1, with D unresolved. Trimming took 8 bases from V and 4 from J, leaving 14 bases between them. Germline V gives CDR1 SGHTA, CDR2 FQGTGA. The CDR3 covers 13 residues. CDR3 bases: TGTGCCAGCCGGGAGGGTAGAAGCACTGAAGCTTTCTTT. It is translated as CASREGRSTEAFF.

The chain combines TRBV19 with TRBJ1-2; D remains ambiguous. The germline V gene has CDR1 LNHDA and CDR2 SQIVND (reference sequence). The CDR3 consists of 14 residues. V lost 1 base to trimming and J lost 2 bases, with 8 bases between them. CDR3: CASSIGTSNYGYTF. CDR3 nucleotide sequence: TGTGCCAGTAGTATAGGTACTTCAAACTATGGCTACACCTTC.

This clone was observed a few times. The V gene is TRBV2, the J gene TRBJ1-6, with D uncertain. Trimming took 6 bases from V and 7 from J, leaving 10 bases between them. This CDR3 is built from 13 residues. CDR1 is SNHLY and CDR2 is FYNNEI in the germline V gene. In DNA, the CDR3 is TGTGCCAGCAGGGAGGTGGGAAATTCACCCCTCCACTTT. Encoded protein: CASREVGNSPLHF.

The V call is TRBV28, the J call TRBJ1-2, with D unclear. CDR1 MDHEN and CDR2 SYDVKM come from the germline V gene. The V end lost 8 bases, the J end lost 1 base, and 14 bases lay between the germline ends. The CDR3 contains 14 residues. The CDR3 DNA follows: TGTGCCAGCGTGCTGAGCGGAGATAACTATGGCTACACCTTC. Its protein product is CASVLSGDNYGYTF.

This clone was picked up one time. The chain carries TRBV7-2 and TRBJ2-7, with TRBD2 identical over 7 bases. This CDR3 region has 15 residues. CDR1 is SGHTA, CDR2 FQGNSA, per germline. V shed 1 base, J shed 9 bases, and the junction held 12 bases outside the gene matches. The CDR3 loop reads CASSLGVAGPRPQYF. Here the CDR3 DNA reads TGTGCCAGCAGCTTAGGGGTAGCGGGCCCTCGCCCGCAGTACTTC.

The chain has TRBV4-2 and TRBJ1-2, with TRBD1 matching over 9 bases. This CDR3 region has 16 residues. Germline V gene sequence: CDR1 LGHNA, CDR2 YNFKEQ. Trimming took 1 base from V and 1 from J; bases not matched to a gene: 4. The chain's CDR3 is CASSQATGGVNYGYTF. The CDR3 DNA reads TGTGCCAGCAGCCAAGCCACAGGGGGCGTTAACTATGGCTACACCTTC.

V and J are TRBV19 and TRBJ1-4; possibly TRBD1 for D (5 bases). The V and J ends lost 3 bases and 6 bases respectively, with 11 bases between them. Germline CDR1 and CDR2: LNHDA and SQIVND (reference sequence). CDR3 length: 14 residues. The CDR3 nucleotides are TGTGCCAGTAGTATCGGGGGAATGGATGAAAAACTGTTTTTT. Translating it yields CASSIGGMDEKLFF.

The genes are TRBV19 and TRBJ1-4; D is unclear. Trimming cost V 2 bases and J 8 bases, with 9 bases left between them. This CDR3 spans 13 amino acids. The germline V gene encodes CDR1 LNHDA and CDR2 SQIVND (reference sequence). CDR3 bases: TGTGCCAGTAGTATAACGGGAAGAGAAAAACTGTTTTTT. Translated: CASSITGREKLFF.